This T cell receptor (beta chain) appears in the sequencing data of a study of blood T cell repertoires in COVID-19. The CDR3 is 14 amino acids. Trimming removed 4 bases from V and 13 bases from J; junction bases left unmatched: 7. Germline CDR1 and CDR2: LNHDA and SQIVND (reference sequence). Only in-frame clones appear in the TCRdb table, and some are missing; sequencing was by immunoSEQ multiplex PCR. Of approximately 210,000 clones listed, about 91% are singletons. Sequencing used peripheral blood. The V and J genes are TRBV19 and TRBJ1-6; TRBD1 matches 10 bases. This receptor was identified in a woman between 35 and 50 years old with acute or convalescent COVID-19. CDR3 DNA: TGTGCCAGTAGTACCGGGGGACAGGGGATCCCCCTCCACTTT. It yields the protein CASSTGGQGIPLHF.